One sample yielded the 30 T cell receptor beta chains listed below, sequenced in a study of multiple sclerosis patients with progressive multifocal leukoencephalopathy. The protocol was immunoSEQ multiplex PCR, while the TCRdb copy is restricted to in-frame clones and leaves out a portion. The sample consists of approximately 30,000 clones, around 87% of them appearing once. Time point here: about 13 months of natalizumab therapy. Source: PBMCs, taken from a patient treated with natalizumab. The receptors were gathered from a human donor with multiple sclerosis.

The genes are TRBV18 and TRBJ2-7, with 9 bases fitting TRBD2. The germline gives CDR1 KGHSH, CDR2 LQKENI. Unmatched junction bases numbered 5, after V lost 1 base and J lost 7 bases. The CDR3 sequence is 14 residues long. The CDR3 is CASSPLGTSKEQYF. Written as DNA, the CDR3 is TGTGCCAGCTCACCACTCGGGACTAGCAAGGAGCAGTACTTC.

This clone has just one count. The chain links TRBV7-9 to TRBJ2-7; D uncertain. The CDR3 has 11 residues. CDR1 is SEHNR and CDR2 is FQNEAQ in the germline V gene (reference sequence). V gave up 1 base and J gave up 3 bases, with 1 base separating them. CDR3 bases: TGTGCCAGCAGCTTAGACTACGAGCAGTACTTC. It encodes CASSLDYEQYF.

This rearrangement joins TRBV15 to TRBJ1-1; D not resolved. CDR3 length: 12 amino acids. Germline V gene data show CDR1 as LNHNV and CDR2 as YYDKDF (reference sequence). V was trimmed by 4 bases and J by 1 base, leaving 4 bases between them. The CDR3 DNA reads TGTGCCACCAGCACCCCGAACACTGAAGCTTTCTTT. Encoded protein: CATSTPNTEAFF.

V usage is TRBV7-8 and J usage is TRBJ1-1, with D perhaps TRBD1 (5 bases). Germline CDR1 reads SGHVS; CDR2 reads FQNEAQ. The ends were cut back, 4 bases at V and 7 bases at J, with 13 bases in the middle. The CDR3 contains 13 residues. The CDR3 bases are TGTGCCAGCAGCTACGGGACCGCCGGTGAAGCTTTCTTT. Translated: CASSYGTAGEAFF.

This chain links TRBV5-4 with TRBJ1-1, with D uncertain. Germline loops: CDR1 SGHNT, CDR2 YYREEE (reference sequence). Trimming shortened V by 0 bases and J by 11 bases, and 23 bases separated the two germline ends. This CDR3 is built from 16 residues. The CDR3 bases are TGTGCCAGCAGCTTGGACGGTCCCCGCGTACCCAAACCCGCTTTCTTT. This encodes CASSLDGPRVPKPAFF. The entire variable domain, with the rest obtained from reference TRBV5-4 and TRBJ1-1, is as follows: ETGVTQSPTHLIKTRGQQVTLRCSSQSGHNTVSWYQQALGQGPQFIFQYYREEENGRGNFPPRFSGLQFPNYSSELNVNALELDDSALYLCASSLDGPRVPKPAFFGQGTRLTVV.

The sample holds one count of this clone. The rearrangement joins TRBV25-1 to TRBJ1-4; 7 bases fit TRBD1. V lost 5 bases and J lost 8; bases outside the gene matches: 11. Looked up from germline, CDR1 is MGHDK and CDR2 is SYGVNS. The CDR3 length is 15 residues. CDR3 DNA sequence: TGTGCCAGCAGTCTACATGGGGGACAGAGCGAAAAACTGTTTTTT. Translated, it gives CASSLHGGQSEKLFF.

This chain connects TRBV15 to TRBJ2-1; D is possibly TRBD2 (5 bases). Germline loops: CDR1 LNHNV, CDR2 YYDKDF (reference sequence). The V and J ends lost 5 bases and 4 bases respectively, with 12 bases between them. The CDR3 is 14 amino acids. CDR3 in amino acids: CATSPGFGYNEQFF. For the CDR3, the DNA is TGTGCCACCAGCCCGGGGTTTGGGTACAATGAGCAGTTCTTC.

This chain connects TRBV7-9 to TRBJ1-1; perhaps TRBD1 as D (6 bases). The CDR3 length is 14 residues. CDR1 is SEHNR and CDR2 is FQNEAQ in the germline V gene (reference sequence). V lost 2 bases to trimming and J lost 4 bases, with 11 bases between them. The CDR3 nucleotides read TGTGCCAGCAGCTTATTGCAGGGGAGCACTGAAGCTTTCTTT. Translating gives CASSLLQGSTEAFF.

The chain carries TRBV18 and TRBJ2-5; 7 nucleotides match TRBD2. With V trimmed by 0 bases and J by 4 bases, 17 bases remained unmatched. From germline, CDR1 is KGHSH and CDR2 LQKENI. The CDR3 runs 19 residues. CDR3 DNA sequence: TGTGCCAGCTCACCACCGGGGGGGGACTACCGCAAACGAATAGAGACCCAGTACTTC. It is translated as CASSPPGGDYRKRIETQYF. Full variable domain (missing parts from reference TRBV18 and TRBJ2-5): NAGVMQNPRHLVRRRGQEARLRCSPMKGHSHVYWYRQLPEEGLKFMVYLQKENIIDESGMPKERFSAEFPKEGPSILRIQQVVRGDSAAYFCASSPPGGDYRKRIETQYFGPGTRLLVL.

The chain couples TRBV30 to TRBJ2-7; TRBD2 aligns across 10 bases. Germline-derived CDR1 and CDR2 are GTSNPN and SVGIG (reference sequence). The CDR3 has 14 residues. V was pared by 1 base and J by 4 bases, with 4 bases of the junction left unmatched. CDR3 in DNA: TGTGCCTGGAGTGGGAGCGGGGGGGTATACGAGCAGTACTTC. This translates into CAWSGSGGVYEQYF.

DNA for the CDR3: TGCGCCAGCAGCTTGGTCCAAGCGGGGGGGCGGAATGAGCAGTTCTTC. This gives the protein CASSLVQAGGRNEQFF. The rearrangement uses TRBV5-1 and TRBJ2-1; 10 nucleotides match TRBD2. Germline CDR1 is SGHRS and CDR2 is YFSETQ. The CDR3 consists of 16 residues. The V segment lost 0 bases and the J segment 7 bases; nucleotides outside the gene matches: 7.

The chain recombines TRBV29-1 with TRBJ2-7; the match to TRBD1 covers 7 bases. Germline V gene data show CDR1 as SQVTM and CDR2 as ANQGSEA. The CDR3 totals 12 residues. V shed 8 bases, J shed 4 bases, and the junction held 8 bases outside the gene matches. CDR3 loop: CSHRDSLYEQYF. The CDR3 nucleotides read TGCAGCCACCGGGACAGCTTGTACGAGCAGTACTTC.

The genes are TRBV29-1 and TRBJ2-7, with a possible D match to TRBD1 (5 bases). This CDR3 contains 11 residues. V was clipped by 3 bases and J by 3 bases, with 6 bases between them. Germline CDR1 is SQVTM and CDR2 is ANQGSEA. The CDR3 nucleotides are TGCAGCGTTGAGACAGTCTACGAGCAGTACTTC. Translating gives CSVETVYEQYF.

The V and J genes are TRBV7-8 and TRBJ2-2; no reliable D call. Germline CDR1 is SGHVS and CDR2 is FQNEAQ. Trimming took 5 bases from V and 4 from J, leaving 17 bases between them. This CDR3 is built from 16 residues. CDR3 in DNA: TGTGCCAGCAGCCTACGCCGTGACTTTATCACCGGGGAGCTGTTTTTT. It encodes CASSLRRDFITGELFF.

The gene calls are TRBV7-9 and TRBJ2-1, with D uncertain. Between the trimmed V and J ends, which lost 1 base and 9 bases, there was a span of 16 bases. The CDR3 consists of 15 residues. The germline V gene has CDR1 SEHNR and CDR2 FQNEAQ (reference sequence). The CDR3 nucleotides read TGTGCCAGCAGCTTAGAAGCACCTATGCTAGGTGAGCAGTTCTTC. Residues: CASSLEAPMLGEQFF.

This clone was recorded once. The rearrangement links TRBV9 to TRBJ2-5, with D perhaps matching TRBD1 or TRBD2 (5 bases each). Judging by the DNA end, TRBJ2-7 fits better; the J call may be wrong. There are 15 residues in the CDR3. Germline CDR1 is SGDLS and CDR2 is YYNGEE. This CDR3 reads CASSSHGTGIYEQYF. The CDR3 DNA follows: TGTGCCAGCAGCTCCCACGGGACGGGGATCTACGAGCAGTACTTC.

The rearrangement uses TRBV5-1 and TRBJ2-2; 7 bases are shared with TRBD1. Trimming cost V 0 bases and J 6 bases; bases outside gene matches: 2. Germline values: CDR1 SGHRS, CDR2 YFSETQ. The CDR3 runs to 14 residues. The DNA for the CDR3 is TGCGCCAGCAGCTTGGAGGGGGCCGCCGGGGAGCTGTTTTTT. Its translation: CASSLEGAAGELFF. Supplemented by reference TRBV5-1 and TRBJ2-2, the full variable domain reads KAGVTQTPRYLIKTRGQQVTLSCSPISGHRSVSWYQQTPGQGLQFLFEYFSETQRNKGNFPGRFSGRQFSNSRSEMNVSTLELGDSALYLCASSLEGAAGELFFGEGSRLTVL.

CDR3 nucleotides: TGTGCCAGCAGCTTAGATCAGGCTCAGCCCCAGCATTTT. Translated: CASSLDQAQPQHF. The J gene is TRBJ1-5, the V gene TRBV11-2; D ambiguous. Trimming left V 0 bases short and J 6 bases short, with 6 bases between. The CDR3 runs to 13 residues. CDR1 and CDR2 from the germline V gene are SGHAT and FQNNGV.

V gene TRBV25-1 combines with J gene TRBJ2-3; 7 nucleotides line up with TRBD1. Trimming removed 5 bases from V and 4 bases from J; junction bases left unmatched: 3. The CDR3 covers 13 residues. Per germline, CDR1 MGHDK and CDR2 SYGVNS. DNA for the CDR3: TGTGCCAGCAGTCGGCAGGGGGCAGATACGCAGTATTTT. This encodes CASSRQGADTQYF. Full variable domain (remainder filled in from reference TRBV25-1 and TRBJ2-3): EADIYQTPRYLVIGTGKKITLECSQTMGHDKMYWYQQDPGMELHLIHYSYGVNSTEKGDLSSESTVSRIRTEHFPLTLESARPSHTSQYLCASSRQGADTQYFGPGTRLTVL.

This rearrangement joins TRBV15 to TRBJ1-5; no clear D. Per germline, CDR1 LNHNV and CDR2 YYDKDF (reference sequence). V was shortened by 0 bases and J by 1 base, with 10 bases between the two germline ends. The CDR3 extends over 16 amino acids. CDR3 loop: CATSRDWSRSNQPQHF. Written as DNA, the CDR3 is TGTGCCACCAGCAGAGATTGGAGCAGGAGCAATCAGCCCCAGCATTTT. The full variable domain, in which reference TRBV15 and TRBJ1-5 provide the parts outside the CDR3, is DAMVIQNPRYQVTQFGKPVTLSCSQTLNHNVMYWYQQKSSQAPKLLFHYYDKDFNNEADTPDNFQSRRPNTSFCFLDIRSPGLGDTAMYLCATSRDWSRSNQPQHFGDGTRLSIL.

This chain's CDR3 is CASSLAYGTGDNEQYF. CDR3 bases: TGTGCCAGCAGCTTAGCGTACGGGACAGGGGACAACGAGCAGTACTTC. The chain joins TRBV7-9 to TRBJ2-7; TRBD1 matches 10 bases. CDR1 is SEHNR, CDR2 FQNEAQ, per germline (reference sequence). The CDR3 totals 16 residues. J was trimmed by 5 bases and V by 0 bases; bases with no gene match: 7.

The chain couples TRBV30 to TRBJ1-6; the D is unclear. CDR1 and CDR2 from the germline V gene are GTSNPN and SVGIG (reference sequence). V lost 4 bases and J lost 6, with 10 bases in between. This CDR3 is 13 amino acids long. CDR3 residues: CAWMPQPNSPLHF. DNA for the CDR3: TGTGCCTGGATGCCGCAGCCTAATTCACCCCTCCACTTT.

The CDR3 DNA reads TGTGCCTGGACTTCGCAGGGCGCAGGGGAGCTGTTTTTT. This codes for CAWTSQGAGELFF. V is TRBV30 and J is TRBJ2-2; D might be TRBD1 (5 bases). The CDR3 is 13 residues long. Trimming stripped 4 bases from V and 8 bases from J, with 14 bases between. Per the germline V gene, CDR1 is GTSNPN and CDR2 is SVGIG (reference sequence).

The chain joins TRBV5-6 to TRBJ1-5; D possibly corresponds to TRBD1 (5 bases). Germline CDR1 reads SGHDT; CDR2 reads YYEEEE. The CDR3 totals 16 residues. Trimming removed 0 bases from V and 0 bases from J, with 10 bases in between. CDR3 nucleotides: TGTGCCAGCAGCTTGGGGGGCGGGGATAGCAATCAGCCCCAGCATTTT. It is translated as CASSLGGGDSNQPQHF.

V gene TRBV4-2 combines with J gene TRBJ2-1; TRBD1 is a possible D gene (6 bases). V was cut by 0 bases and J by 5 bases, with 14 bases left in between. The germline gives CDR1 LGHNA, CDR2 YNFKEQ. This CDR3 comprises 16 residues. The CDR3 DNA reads TGTGCCAGCAGCCAAGATATAGGGGGTCGGGACAATGAGCAGTTCTTC. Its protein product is CASSQDIGGRDNEQFF.

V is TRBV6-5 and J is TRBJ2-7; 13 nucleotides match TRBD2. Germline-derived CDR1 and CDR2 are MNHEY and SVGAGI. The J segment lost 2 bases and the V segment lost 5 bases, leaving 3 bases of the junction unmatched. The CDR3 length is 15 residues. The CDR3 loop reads CASSLGLAGAYEQYF. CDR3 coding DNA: TGTGCCAGCAGTCTCGGACTAGCGGGGGCCTACGAGCAGTACTTC.

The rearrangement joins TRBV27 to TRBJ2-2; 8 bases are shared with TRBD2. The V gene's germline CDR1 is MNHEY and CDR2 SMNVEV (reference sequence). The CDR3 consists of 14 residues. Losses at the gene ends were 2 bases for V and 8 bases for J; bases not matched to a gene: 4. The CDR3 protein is CASSLVQRGGELFF. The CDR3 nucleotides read TGTGCCAGCAGTTTAGTCCAGCGGGGGGGGGAGCTGTTTTTT.

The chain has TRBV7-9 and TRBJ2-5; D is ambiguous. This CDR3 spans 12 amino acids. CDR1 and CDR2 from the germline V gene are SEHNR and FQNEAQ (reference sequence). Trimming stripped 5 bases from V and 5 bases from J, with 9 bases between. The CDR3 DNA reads TGTGCCAGCAGCCTAGAATCGGAGACCCAGTACTTC. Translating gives CASSLESETQYF.

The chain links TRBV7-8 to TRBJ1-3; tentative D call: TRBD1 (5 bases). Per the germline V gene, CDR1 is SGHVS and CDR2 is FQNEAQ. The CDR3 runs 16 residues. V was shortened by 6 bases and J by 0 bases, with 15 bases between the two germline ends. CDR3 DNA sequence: TGTGCCAGCAGACTAACGGGGACTATCTCTGGAAACACCATATATTTT. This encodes CASRLTGTISGNTIYF.

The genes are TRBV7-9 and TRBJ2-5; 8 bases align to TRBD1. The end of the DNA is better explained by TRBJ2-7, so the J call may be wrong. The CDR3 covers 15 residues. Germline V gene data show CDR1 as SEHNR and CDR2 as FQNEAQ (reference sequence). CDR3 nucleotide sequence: TGTGCCAGCAGCTCAACAGGGGGTATTTCCTACGAGCAGTACTTC. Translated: CASSSTGGISYEQYF.